This TCR beta chain was captured by sequencing in a study of T cell responses to AZD1222 COVID-19 vaccine. As for the study in general: Recipients boosted at about 4 weeks or about 12 weeks are pooled. Study-wide points: Donor demographics were predominantly white British with a female majority; clonal diversity may be underestimated. There were repertoire samples only from the period after the peak T cell response.

This CDR3 has 15 residues. V lost 5 bases and J lost 4; bases outside the gene matches: 8. From germline, CDR1 is SGHTA and CDR2 FQGNSA. Sequenced by immunoSEQ multiplex PCR; TCRdb stores in-frame clones only, minus some. The table has around 100,000 clones, about 85% seen once. Comments on this clone: Its antigen remains unknown.

The sequencing used peripheral blood, collected on day 0 of AZD1222 vaccination. V usage is TRBV7-2 and J usage is TRBJ1-2, with TRBD1 matching 9 bases. The clonotype was recovered from an adult in good health. CDR3 sequence reads: CASSEGTGNPYGYTF. DNA of the CDR3: TGTGCCAGCAGCGAGGGGACAGGGAACCCCTATGGCTACACCTTC.